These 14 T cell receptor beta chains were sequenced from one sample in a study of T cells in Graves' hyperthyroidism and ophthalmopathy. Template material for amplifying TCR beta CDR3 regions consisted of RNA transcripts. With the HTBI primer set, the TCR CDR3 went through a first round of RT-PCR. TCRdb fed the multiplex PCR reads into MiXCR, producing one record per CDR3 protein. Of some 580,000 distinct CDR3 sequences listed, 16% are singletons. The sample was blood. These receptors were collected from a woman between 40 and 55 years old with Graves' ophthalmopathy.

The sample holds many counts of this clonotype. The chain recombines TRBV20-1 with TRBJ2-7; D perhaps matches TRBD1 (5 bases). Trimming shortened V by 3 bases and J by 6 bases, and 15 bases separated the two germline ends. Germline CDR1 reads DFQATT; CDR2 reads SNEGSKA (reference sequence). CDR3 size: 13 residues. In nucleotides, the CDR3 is TGCAGTGCTAGGAGGCAGGGTGGTAGCGAGCAGTACTTC. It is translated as CSARRQGGSEQYF.

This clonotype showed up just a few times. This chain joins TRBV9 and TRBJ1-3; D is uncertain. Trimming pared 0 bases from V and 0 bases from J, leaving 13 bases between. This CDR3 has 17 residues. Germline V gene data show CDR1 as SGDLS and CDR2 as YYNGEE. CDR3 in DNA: TGTGCCAGCAGCGTAGAGGCCAGCAGCGTCTCTGGAAACACCATATATTTT. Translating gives CASSVEASSVSGNTIYF. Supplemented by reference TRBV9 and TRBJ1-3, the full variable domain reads DSGVTQTPKHLITATGQRVTLRCSPRSGDLSVYWYQQSLDQGLQFLIQYYNGEERAKGNILERFSAQQFPDLHSELNLSSLELGDSALYFCASSVEASSVSGNTIYFGEGSWLTVV.

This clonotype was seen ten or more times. For the CDR3, the DNA is TGCAGTGCTAGAGACGACTCCCGTGGCACAGATACGCAGTATTTT. Protein sequence: CSARDDSRGTDTQYF. V usage is TRBV20-1 and J usage is TRBJ2-3; no reliable D call. Trimming took off 0 bases at V and 1 base at J, with 11 bases between the two ends. Germline V lookup: CDR1 DFQATT, CDR2 SNEGSKA (reference sequence). This CDR3 has 15 residues.

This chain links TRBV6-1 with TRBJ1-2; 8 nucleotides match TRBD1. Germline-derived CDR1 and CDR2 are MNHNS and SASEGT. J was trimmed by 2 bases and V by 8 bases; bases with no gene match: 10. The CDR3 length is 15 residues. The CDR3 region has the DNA TGTGCCAGCGTAATCTCGGCAGGGGGCAACTATGGCTACACCTTC. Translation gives CASVISAGGNYGYTF.

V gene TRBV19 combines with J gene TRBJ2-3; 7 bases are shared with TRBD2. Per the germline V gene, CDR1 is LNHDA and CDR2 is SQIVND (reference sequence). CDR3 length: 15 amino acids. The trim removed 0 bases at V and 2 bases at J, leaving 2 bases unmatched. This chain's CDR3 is CASSIDRDYTDTQYF. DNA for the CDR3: TGTGCCAGTAGTATAGACCGGGACTACACAGATACGCAGTATTTT.

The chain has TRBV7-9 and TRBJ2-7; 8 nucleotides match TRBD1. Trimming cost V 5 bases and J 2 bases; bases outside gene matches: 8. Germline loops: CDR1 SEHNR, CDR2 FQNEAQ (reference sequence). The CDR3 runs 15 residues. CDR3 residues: CASSAPGQAPYEQYF. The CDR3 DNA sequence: TGTGCCAGCAGCGCCCCGGGACAGGCCCCCTACGAGCAGTACTTC.

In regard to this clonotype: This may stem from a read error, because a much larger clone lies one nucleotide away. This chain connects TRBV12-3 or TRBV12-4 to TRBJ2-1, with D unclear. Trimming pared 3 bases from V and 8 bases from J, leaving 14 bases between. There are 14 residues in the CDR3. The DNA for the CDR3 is TGTGCCAGCAGTTTTCGGCTATCGAGCGATGAGCAGTTCTTC. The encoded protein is CASSFRLSSDEQFF.

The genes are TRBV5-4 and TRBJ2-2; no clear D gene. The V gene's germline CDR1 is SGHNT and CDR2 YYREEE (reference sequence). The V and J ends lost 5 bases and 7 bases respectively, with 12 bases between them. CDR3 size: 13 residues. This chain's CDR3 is CASRTQEVGELFF. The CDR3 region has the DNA TGTGCCAGCAGAACGCAGGAAGTCGGGGAGCTGTTTTTT. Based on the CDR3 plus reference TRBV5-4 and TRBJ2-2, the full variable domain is ETGVTQSPTHLIKTRGQQVTLRCSSQSGHNTVSWYQQALGQGPQFIFQYYREEENGRGNFPPRFSGLQFPNYSSELNVNALELDDSALYLCASRTQEVGELFFGEGSRLTVL.

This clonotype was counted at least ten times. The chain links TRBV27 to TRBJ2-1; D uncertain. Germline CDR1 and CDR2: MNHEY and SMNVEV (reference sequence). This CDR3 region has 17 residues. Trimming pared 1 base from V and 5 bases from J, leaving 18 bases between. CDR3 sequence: CASSLYGFGSRDNEQFF. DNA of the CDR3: TGTGCCAGCAGTTTATACGGGTTTGGTAGCCGAGACAATGAGCAGTTCTTC.

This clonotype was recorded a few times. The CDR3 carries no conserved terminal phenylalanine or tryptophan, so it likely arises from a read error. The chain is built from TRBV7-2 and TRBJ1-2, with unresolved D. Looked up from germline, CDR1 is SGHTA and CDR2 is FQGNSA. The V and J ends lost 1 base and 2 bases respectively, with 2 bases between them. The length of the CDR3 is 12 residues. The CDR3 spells CASSLGNYGYTL. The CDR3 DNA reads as TGTGCCAGCAGCTTAGGGAACTATGGCTACACCTTG.

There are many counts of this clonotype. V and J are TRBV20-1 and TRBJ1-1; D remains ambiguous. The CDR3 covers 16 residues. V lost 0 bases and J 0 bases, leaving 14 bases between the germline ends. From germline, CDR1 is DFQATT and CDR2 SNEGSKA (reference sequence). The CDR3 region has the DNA TGCAGTGCTAGAGATCTTACCAGAGGGTTGAACACTGAAGCTTTCTTT. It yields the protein CSARDLTRGLNTEAFF.

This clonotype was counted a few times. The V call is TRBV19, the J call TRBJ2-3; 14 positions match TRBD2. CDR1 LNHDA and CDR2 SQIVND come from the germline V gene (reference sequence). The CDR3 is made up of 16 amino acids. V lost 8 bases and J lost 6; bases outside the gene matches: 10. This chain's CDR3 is CASDWTSGGPVDTQYF. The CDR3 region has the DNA TGTGCCAGTGATTGGACTAGCGGGGGGCCCGTCGATACGCAGTATTTT.

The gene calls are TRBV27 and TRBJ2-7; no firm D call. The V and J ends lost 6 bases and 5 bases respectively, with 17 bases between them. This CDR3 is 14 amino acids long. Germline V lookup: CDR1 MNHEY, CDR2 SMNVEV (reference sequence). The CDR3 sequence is CASSPVGPWDEQYF. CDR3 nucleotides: TGTGCCAGCAGCCCCGTAGGGCCCTGGGACGAGCAGTACTTC.

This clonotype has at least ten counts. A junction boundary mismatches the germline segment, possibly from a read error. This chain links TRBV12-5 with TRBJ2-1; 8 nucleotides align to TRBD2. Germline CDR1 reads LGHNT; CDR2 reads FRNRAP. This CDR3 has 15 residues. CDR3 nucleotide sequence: TGTGCTAGTGGTCCATCCAGGACTAGCTACGATGAGCAGTTCTTC. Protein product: CASGPSRTSYDEQFF.